Listed below are T cell receptor beta chains from one sample, sequenced in a study of cytomegalovirus exposure and HLA in healthy donors. Profiling relied on immunoSEQ multiplex PCR, and the TCRdb table lists in-frame clones only, not all of them. The sample has approximately 120,000 clones; more than 65% are singletons. Sequenced material: PBMCs. The receptors were gathered from a woman aged 55-70 years in good health and CMV-seropositive. Both conserved end residues are part of each CDR3. D genes are given only for firm matches. Not all rows give a size; the values are once, few, many and, for expanded clones, a class.

clone_size d_call j_call v_call cdr3_nt cdr3_aa
. TRBD1 TRBJ1-2 TRBV2 TGTGCCAGCAGTGAACAGGGACAGCCAGACTTGCCCCACTATGGCTACACCTTC CASSEQGQPDLPHYGYTF
. TRBD2 TRBJ2-7 TRBV6-6 TGTGCCAGCAGTCCTGGACTAGCGGGGAGAACCTACGAGCAGTACTTC CASSPGLAGRTYEQYF
. . TRBJ1-5 TRBV6-5 TGTGCCAGCAGTTCATCGGGTTATAGCAATCAGCCCCAGCATTTT CASSSSGYSNQPQHF
. . TRBJ1-1 TRBV6-5 TGTGCCAGCAGTTCGTATAGGAACACTGAAGCTTTCTTT CASSSYRNTEAFF
. . TRBJ2-7 TRBV4-1 TGCGCCAGCAGCCCTACCGTTGACAGGACCATCTACGAGCAGTACTTC CASSPTVDRTIYEQYF
few TRBD1 TRBJ1-2 TRBV30 TGTGCCTGGAGTGTTGGGGCAGGGGGTGTTGGCTACACCTTC CAWSVGAGGVGYTF
once TRBD1 TRBJ1-2 TRBV7-2 TGTGCCAGCAGCTTAGTACAGGGGGCTGTCGGTTATGGCTACACCTTC CASSLVQGAVGYGYTF
. TRBD1 TRBJ2-7 TRBV18 TGTGCCAGCTCACCGGACGAGACAGGGCCCTACGAGCAGTACTTC CASSPDETGPYEQYF
. . TRBJ2-5 TRBV19 TGTGCCAGTAGTATCGGGGGCCAAGAGACCCAGTACTTC CASSIGGQETQYF
. . TRBJ2-7 TRBV6-6 TGTGCCTGCAGTTATGGCGGCGTGGCCTACGAGCAGTACTTC CACSYGGVAYEQYF
. . TRBJ1-2 TRBV19 TGTGCCAGTAGCGATGGACAGCGCTACACCTTC CASSDGQRYTF
. TRBD2 TRBJ2-3 TRBV5-1 TGCGCCAGCAGGTCGCGGGGGGGCTTAAGCACAGATACGCAGTATTTT CASRSRGGLSTDTQYF
few . TRBJ1-2 TRBV7-2 TGTGCCAGCAGCTTAGCCCGGACAGCTAACTATGGCTACACCTTC CASSLARTANYGYTF
once TRBD2 TRBJ2-3 TRBV5-1 TGCGCCAGCAGCTCGACTAGCGGGCGGGCACTGGCAGATACGCAGTATTTT CASSSTSGRALADTQYF
. . TRBJ1-5 TRBV9 TGTGCCAGCAGCGCTACAGGCACAATCAGCCCCCAGCATTTT CASSATGTISPQHF
. . TRBJ2-4 TRBV9 TGTGCCAGCAGCGTTGGGCTAGCCAAAAACATTCAGTACTTC CASSVGLAKNIQYF
. TRBD2 TRBJ2-1 TRBV6-5 TGTGCCAGCAGAGCGGGAGGTCCTCCCAATGAGCAGTTCTTC CASRAGGPPNEQFF
. . TRBJ1-3 TRBV18 TGTGCCAGCTCACCACCGTCTTTTTCCGGAAACACCATATATTTT CASSPPSFSGNTIYF
. . TRBJ1-2 TRBV7-3 TGTGCCAGCAGCCCGACAGGACAGAAAGTCGATGGCTACACCTTC CASSPTGQKVDGYTF
. . TRBJ1-5 TRBV6-1 TGTGCCAGCATTGATTTCCTAAGTGGGCGGGAGCCCCAGCATTTT CASIDFLSGREPQHF
. . TRBJ1-1 TRBV11-2 TGTGCCAGCAGCCGGGGTGGCGCTTTCTTT CASSRGGAFF
. TRBD1 TRBJ1-1 TRBV7-2 TGTGCCAGCAGCTCCGCCGGGACAGGGCACACTGAAGCTTTCTTT CASSSAGTGHTEAFF
. TRBD1 TRBJ1-2 TRBV19 TGTGCCAGTAGTTCCCGGGACAGCAACTATGGCTACACCTTC CASSSRDSNYGYTF
. . TRBJ2-3 TRBV11-2 TGTGCCAGCAGCTTAGGAGGACTTATCACAGATACGCAGTATTTT CASSLGGLITDTQYF
. TRBD1 TRBJ1-5 TRBV5-8 TGTGCCAGCAGCTCCGTACAGGGGGCCTGGCAGCCCCAGCATTTT CASSSVQGAWQPQHF
. TRBD2 TRBJ2-3 TRBV30 TGTGCCTGGAGTGCAGGACTAGCGGTCACAGATACGCAGTATTTT CAWSAGLAVTDTQYF
few . TRBJ1-5 TRBV19 TGTGCCAGTAAGGATCGTCCTGGCCCGGGTCAGCCCCAGCATTTT CASKDRPGPGQPQHF
. . TRBJ2-7 TRBV7-8 TGTGCCAGCAGCTTTACAGAGTCCTACGAGCAGTACTTC CASSFTESYEQYF
. . TRBJ2-1 TRBV7-8 TGTGCCAGCAGCTTGGGCGTAGATCCCTACAATGAGCAGTTCTTC CASSLGVDPYNEQFF
few TRBD2 TRBJ2-5 TRBV9 TGTGCCAGCAGCGTACGAGGCGGGAGTTGGGGGGAGACCCAGTACTTC CASSVRGGSWGETQYF
few . TRBJ1-4 TRBV7-8 TGTGCCAGCAGCTTAACGGGGGGCACGTATGAAAAACTGTTTTTT CASSLTGGTYEKLFF
. TRBD1 TRBJ2-5 TRBV2 TGTGCCAGCAGAGGGGGCCCAGGGACCCAGTACTTC CASRGGPGTQYF
few TRBD1 TRBJ1-2 TRBV4-3 TGCGCCAGCAGCCAGCTGGGACAGGGCCGTAGCTATGGCTACACCTTC CASSQLGQGRSYGYTF
. TRBD1 TRBJ2-7 TRBV29-1 TGCAGCGTCTCCACGGGACAGGGGGCCTACGAGCAGTACTTC CSVSTGQGAYEQYF
few TRBD2 TRBJ2-7 TRBV6-1 TGTGCCAGCAGTGGCAAACTGACTAGCGACCACGAGCAGTACTTC CASSGKLTSDHEQYF
. . TRBJ2-3 TRBV25-1 TGTGCCAGCAGTGCCCCCAGGGGCACAGATACGCAGTATTTT CASSAPRGTDTQYF
. TRBD1 TRBJ1-4 TRBV19 TGTGCCAGTAGAGTTAGGGGGCAGGAAAAACTGTTTTTT CASRVRGQEKLFF
. . TRBJ2-3 TRBV9 TGTGCCAGCAGCGAGGGGCCATTCACCACAGATACGCAGTATTTT CASSEGPFTTDTQYF
. TRBD2 TRBJ2-7 TRBV6-1 TGTGCCAGCAGTTTAGCGGGAGGGCCCGGCGAGCAGTACTTC CASSLAGGPGEQYF
. . TRBJ2-7 TRBV18 TGTGCCAGCTCCTCCACGTTCTCGGCGGGTGGGGAGCAGTACTTC CASSSTFSAGGEQYF
. . TRBJ2-7 TRBV2 TGTGCCAGCAGTCCGATGGGCTTTGGAGGCTACGAGCAGTACTTC CASSPMGFGGYEQYF
. TRBD2 TRBJ2-5 TRBV6-1 TGTGCCAGCAGTGCCCGACTAGCGGGCCAAGAGACCCAGTACTTC CASSARLAGQETQYF
. TRBD1 TRBJ2-4 TRBV4-2 TGTGCCAGCAGCCAGGGGACAGGGGTGTACATTCAGTACTTC CASSQGTGVYIQYF
. . TRBJ2-1 TRBV2 TGTGCCAGCATACGGGAGAGCTCCTACAATGAGCAGTTCTTC CASIRESSYNEQFF
. . TRBJ1-2 TRBV7-8 TGTGCCAGCAGCTTAGATCGGGTGAGGGTTGGCTATGGCTACACCTTC CASSLDRVRVGYGYTF
. TRBD1 TRBJ1-6 TRBV19 TGTGCCAGTAGGCGGGACAGGGGCGAGTCACCCCTCCACTTT CASRRDRGESPLHF
. TRBD1 TRBJ2-3 TRBV19 TGTGCCAGTAGTACTCGGACAGGTAGCACAGATACGCAGTATTTT CASSTRTGSTDTQYF
. . TRBJ2-2 TRBV7-6 TGTGCCAGCAGCTTAACCCAGGGGATCGGGGAGCTGTTTTTT CASSLTQGIGELFF
. . TRBJ2-7 TRBV11-2 TGTGCCAGCAGCCGGGGGGCGCAGGGAACCTACGAGCAGTACTTC CASSRGAQGTYEQYF
. . TRBJ2-5 TRBV5-1 TGCGCCAGCAGCTCGGGGACAGTACAGACCGGGGGGACCCAGTACTTC CASSSGTVQTGGTQYF
. TRBD1 TRBJ1-2 TRBV19 TGTGCCAGTAGACTAACCGGGACAGGGGACTATGGCTACACCTTC CASRLTGTGDYGYTF
. . TRBJ2-4 TRBV23-1 TGCGCCAGCAGTCAATCGTCGGGGGGCTTTTCAAACATTCAGTACTTC CASSQSSGGFSNIQYF
. . TRBJ1-1 TRBV18 TGTGCCAGCTCACCCAGGGGTGGGGACACTGAAGCTTTCTTT CASSPRGGDTEAFF
. . TRBJ1-4 TRBV5-1 TGCGCCAGCAGCCTCCCTAGCGGCCGCGATGGCCGCGGAGGTAATGAAAAACTGTTTTTT CASSLPSGRDGRGGNEKLFF
. TRBD1 TRBJ1-1 TRBV7-2 TGTGCCAGCAGCTTTACCGGGACAGGGCACACTGAAGCTTTCTTT CASSFTGTGHTEAFF
once TRBD2 TRBJ2-5 TRBV5-6 TGTGCCAGCAGCACCCTAGCGGGCGGGCCGGTCCAAGAGACCCAGTACTTC CASSTLAGGPVQETQYF
. . TRBJ1-3 TRBV7-9 TGTGCCAGCAGCTTAGTCACAGGTCGCGGAAACACCATATATTTT CASSLVTGRGNTIYF